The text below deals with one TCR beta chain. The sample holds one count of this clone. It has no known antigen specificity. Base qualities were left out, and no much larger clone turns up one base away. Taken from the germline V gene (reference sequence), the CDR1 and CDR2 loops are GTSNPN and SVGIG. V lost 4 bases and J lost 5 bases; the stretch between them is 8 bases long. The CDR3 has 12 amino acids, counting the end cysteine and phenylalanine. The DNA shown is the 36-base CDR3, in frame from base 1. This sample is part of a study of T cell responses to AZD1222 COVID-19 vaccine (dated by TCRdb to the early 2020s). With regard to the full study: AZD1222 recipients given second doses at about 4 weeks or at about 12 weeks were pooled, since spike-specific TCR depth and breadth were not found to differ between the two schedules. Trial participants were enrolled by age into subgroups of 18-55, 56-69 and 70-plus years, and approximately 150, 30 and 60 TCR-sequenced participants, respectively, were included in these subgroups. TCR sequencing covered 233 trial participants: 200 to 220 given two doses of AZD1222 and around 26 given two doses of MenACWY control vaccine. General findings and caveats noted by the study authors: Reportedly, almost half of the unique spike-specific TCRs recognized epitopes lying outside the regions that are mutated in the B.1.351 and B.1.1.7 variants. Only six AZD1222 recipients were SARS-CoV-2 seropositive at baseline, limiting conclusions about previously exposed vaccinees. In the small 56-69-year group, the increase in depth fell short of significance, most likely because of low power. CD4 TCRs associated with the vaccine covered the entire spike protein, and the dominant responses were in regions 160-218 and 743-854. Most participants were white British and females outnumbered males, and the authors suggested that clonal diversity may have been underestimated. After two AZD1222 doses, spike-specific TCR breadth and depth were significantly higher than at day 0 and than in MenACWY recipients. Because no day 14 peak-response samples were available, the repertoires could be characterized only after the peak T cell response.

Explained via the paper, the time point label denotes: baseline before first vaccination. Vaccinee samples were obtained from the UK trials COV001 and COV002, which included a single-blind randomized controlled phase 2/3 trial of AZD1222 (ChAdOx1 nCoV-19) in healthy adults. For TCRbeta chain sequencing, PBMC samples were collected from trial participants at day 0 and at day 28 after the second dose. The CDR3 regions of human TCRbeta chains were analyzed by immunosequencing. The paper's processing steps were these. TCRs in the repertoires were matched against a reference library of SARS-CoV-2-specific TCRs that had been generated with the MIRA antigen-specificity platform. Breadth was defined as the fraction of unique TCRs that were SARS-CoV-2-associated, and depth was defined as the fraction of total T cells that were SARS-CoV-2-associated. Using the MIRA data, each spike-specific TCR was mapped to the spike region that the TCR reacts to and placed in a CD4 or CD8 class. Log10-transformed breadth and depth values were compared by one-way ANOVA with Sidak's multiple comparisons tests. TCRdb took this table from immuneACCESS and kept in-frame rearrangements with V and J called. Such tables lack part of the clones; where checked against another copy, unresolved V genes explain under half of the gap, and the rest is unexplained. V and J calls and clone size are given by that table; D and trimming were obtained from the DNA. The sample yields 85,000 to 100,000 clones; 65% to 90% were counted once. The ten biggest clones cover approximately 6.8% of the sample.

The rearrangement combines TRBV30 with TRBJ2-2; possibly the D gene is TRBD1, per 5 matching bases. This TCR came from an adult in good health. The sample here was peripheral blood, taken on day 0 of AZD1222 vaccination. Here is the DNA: TGTGCCTGGAACAGGAAAACCGGGGAGCTGTTTTTT. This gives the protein CAWNRKTGELFF.